What follows are 8 T cell receptor beta chains derived from one specimen sequenced in a study of cytomegalovirus exposure and HLA in healthy donors. It was with 60 Vbeta and 13 Jbeta primers that the PCR ran. Clones were read by immunoSEQ multiplex PCR, and TCRdb kept only the in-frame ones, dropping some. Of around 99,000 clones detected, 81% appear once; the ten largest clones hold over 2%. Sequenced sample: PBMCs. These receptors were obtained from a woman in her 30s in good health and CMV-seronegative.

This chain links TRBV5-4 with TRBJ2-7, with no clear D. In germline, CDR1 is SGHNT, CDR2 YYREEE (reference sequence). The germline V and J ends were trimmed by 6 bases and 2 bases, with 6 bases remaining between them. The CDR3 length is 11 residues. CDR3 in amino acids: CASTQAYEQYF. In nucleotides, the CDR3 is TGTGCCAGCACACAAGCCTACGAGCAGTACTTC.

This clone was counted between two and nine times. The V call is TRBV5-6, the J call TRBJ2-1; 9 bases match TRBD2. The CDR3 is made up of 19 amino acids. The germline V gene has CDR1 SGHDT and CDR2 YYEEEE. The V segment lost 0 bases and the J segment 1 base; nucleotides outside the gene matches: 11. The CDR3 protein is CASSLVLAGGPSSYNEQFF. DNA of the CDR3: TGTGCCAGCAGCTTGGTCCTGGCGGGAGGGCCCTCTTCCTACAATGAGCAGTTCTTC. Supplemented by reference TRBV5-6 and TRBJ2-1, the full variable domain reads DAGVTQSPTHLIKTRGQQVTLRCSPKSGHDTVSWYQQALGQGPQFIFQYYEEEERQRGNFPDRFSGHQFPNYSSELNVNALLLGDSALYLCASSLVLAGGPSSYNEQFFGPGTRLTVL.

The V call is TRBV7-9, the J call TRBJ2-3; D call uncertain. The V end was cut by 2 bases, the J end by 0 bases, with 9 bases between. CDR1 and CDR2 from the germline V gene are SEHNR and FQNEAQ (reference sequence). The CDR3 extends over 15 amino acids. CDR3 amino acids: CASSLKYLSTDTQYF. The CDR3 DNA sequence: TGTGCCAGCAGCTTAAAATACCTAAGCACAGATACGCAGTATTTT. Variable domain in full (rest from reference TRBV7-9 and TRBJ2-3): DTGVSQNPRHKITKRGQNVTFRCDPISEHNRLYWYRQTLGQGPEFLTYFQNEAQLEKSRLLSDRFSAERPKGSFSTLEIQRTEQGDSAMYLCASSLKYLSTDTQYFGPGTRLTVL.

This clone was observed a single time. The chain joins TRBV6-5 to TRBJ2-5; TRBD1 matches 11 bases. The last part of the DNA fits TRBJ2-7 better; the J call may be wrong. Germline CDR1 is MNHEY and CDR2 is SVGAGI. The CDR3 runs to 16 residues. CDR3 amino acids: CASSSLGQGDPYEQYF. The CDR3 nucleotides read TGTGCCAGCAGTTCCTTGGGACAGGGGGACCCCTACGAGCAGTACTTC.

This clone was seen a handful of times. This rearrangement joins TRBV7-2 to TRBJ2-3; 13 nucleotides align to TRBD2. The germline CDR1 and CDR2 sequences are SGHTA and FQGNSA. CDR3 length: 18 amino acids. V was clipped by 0 bases and J by 3 bases; unmatched bases: 6. CDR3 DNA sequence: TGTGCCAGCAGCTTAGCGGGGACTAGCGGGATACGTACAGATACGCAGTATTTT. This sequence encodes CASSLAGTSGIRTDTQYF.

The rearrangement joins TRBV6-6 to TRBJ2-7; D perhaps matches TRBD2 (6 bases). The V end lost 0 bases, the J end lost 3 bases, and 15 bases lay between the germline ends. Germline-derived CDR1 and CDR2 are MNHNY and SVGAGI (reference sequence). The CDR3 spans 16 residues. CDR3 loop: CASSYSRGLRGYEQYF. CDR3 in DNA: TGTGCCAGCAGTTACTCGAGGGGTTTGCGGGGCTACGAGCAGTACTTC.

This chain connects TRBV7-9 to TRBJ2-1; 12 bases are a match to TRBD2. Losses at the gene ends were 5 bases for V and 4 bases for J; bases not matched to a gene: 12. CDR1 SEHNR and CDR2 FQNEAQ come from the germline V gene (reference sequence). This CDR3 is 18 amino acids long. DNA of the CDR3: TGTGCCAGCAGCCTCTCGAGACTAGCGGGAGTTTCTTACAATGAGCAGTTCTTC. Encoded protein: CASSLSRLAGVSYNEQFF.

The CDR3 sequence: CASCYGPAGTRNTQYF. The CDR3 region has the DNA TGTGCCAGTTGCTATGGGCCCGCAGGAACCAGGAATACGCAGTATTTT. The chain couples TRBV5-8 to TRBJ2-3; D unresolved. Germline loops: CDR1 SGHTS, CDR2 YDEGEE. Trimming removed 8 bases at V and 7 bases at J, with 26 bases between. This CDR3 is built from 16 residues.